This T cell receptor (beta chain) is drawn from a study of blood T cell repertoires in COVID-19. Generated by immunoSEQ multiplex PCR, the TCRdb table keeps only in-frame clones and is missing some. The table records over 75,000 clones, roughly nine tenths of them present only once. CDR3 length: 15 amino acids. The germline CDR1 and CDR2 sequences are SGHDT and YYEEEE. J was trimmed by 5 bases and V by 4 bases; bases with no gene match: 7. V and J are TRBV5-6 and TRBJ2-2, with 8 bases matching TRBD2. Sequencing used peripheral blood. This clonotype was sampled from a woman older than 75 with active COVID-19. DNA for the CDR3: TGTGCCAGCAGCCTCCCTAGCGGGCGGACCGGGGAGCTGTTTTTT. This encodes CASSLPSGRTGELFF.